These 10 T cell receptor beta chains were all obtained from the same sample, sequenced in a study of vaccination and CD4 T cells after COVID-19. Which antigens these TCRs recognize remains unknown. Cultured CD4+ T cell DNA was sequenced using the Oncomine TCR Beta short-read assay. TCRdb ran MiXCR on the PCR reads and lists one entry per CDR3 protein. The repertoire holds under 25,000 distinct CDR3 sequences, 67% seen once, with less than 10% in the top ten. Indicated treatment: roughly nine-day PBMC culture with coronavirus spike peptide pools or control peptides (ViraFEST assay). Specimen: CD4+ T cells from blood, cultured in vitro. The receptors were sampled from a human donor who had recovered from COVID-19.

This clonotype was observed a handful of times. The V gene is TRBV5-1, the J gene TRBJ2-7, with D perhaps TRBD1 (8 bases). The CDR3 runs to 15 residues. V shed 2 bases and J shed 1 base, with 13 bases lying between them. From germline, CDR1 is SGHRS and CDR2 YFSETQ. CDR3 region: CASSLQGGISYEQYF. CDR3 DNA sequence: TGCGCCAGCAGCTTACAGGGGGGGATTTCCTACGAGCAGTACTTC.

V usage is TRBV27 and J usage is TRBJ2-5, with 9 bases matching TRBD2. The CDR3 totals 16 residues. V was pared by 2 bases and J by 5 bases, with 9 bases of the junction left unmatched. Germline V gene data show CDR1 as MNHEY and CDR2 as SMNVEV (reference sequence). The CDR3 protein is CASSLDGGRALETQYF. The CDR3 bases are TGTGCCAGCAGTTTAGACGGCGGGAGGGCCCTGGAGACCCAGTACTTC.

This clonotype occurred a few times. V is TRBV5-4 and J is TRBJ1-2; 11 nucleotides line up with TRBD1. The CDR3 is 15 amino acids. Unmatched junction bases numbered 4, after V lost 1 base and J lost 5 bases. Per the germline V gene, CDR1 is SGHNT and CDR2 is YYREEE (reference sequence). CDR3: CASSLWDRGAYGYTF. In DNA form, the CDR3 reads TGTGCCAGCAGCTTGTGGGACAGGGGGGCTTATGGCTACACCTTC.

J is TRBJ1-6 and V is TRBV28; TRBD1 aligns across 7 bases. Trimming at V came to 5 bases and at J to 9 bases, leaving 10 bases not matched to a gene. The CDR3 covers 15 residues. Looked up from germline, CDR1 is MDHEN and CDR2 is SYDVKM. The CDR3 protein is CASSPYRQGGSPLHF. CDR3 DNA sequence: TGTGCCAGCAGTCCCTACCGACAGGGCGGTTCACCCCTCCACTTT.

This chain links TRBV27 with TRBJ1-5, with D possibly matching TRBD1 (5 bases). Germline V gene data show CDR1 as MNHEY and CDR2 as SMNVEV (reference sequence). Trimming stripped 5 bases from V and 11 bases from J, with 16 bases between. The CDR3 loop spans 13 amino acids. The CDR3 loop is CASSPPGQPSQHF. The CDR3 region has the DNA TGTGCCAGCAGTCCTCCGGGGCAGCCGTCCCAGCATTTT.

CDR3 in DNA: TGTGCCAGCAGCTTGGCGGCGACAGGGGCGGATACGCAGTATTTT. Amino acids: CASSLAATGADTQYF. The gene calls are TRBV7-2 and TRBJ2-3, with 8 bases fitting TRBD1. Per the germline V gene, CDR1 is SGHTA and CDR2 is FQGNSA. V was clipped by 3 bases and J by 6 bases; unmatched bases: 8. CDR3 length: 15 residues.

The V and J genes are TRBV19 and TRBJ2-7; D gene unclear. Germline CDR1 reads LNHDA; CDR2 reads SQIVND (reference sequence). Trimming pared 3 bases from V and 6 bases from J, leaving 6 bases between. The CDR3 is 11 amino acids. The CDR3, as DNA: TGTGCCAGTAGTATTGGCGCCGAGCAGTACTTC. Its translation: CASSIGAEQYF.

V is TRBV6-2 or TRBV6-3 and J is TRBJ2-1, with 8 bases fitting TRBD2. The trim removed 1 base at V and 13 bases at J, leaving 9 bases unmatched. The germline V gene has CDR1 MNHEY and CDR2 SVGEGT. The CDR3 has 14 amino acids. CDR3 amino acids: CASSYLLGTRGQFF. The CDR3 coding sequence is TGTGCCAGCAGTTACTTGTTGGGGACTAGGGGTCAGTTCTTC.

The V call is TRBV7-6, the J call TRBJ1-2; a weak D match, TRBD1 (5 bases). This CDR3 is 16 amino acids long. CDR1 is SGHVS and CDR2 is FNYEAQ in the germline V gene. Between the trimmed V and J ends, which lost 5 bases and 4 bases, there was a span of 20 bases. CDR3: CASSPQRGGPAYGYTF. CDR3 coding DNA: TGTGCCAGCAGCCCCCAGAGGGGAGGCCCTGCCTATGGCTACACCTTC.

This rearrangement joins TRBV4-1 to TRBJ1-3, with a possible D match to TRBD1 (5 bases). With 3 bases removed from V and 3 bases from J, the gap between germline ends came to 24 bases. This CDR3 comprises 19 residues. Germline V gives CDR1 MGHRA, CDR2 YSYEKL. The CDR3 protein is CASSHPRLRSSGLGNTIYF. The DNA of the CDR3 is TGCGCCAGCAGCCACCCCAGGCTCAGGTCGTCAGGGCTTGGAAACACCATATATTTT.